The clone carrying this T cell receptor (beta chain) has just one count. Documented time point: cycle 4 day 1 (C4D1), after more than five weeks of nivolumab. All patients experienced relapse after autologous stem cell transplantation, and brentuximab vedotin exposure was variable. The source of the sample is a study of PD-1 blockade in classical Hodgkin lymphoma. The CDR3 contains 16 residues. Germline loops: CDR1 MNHNY, CDR2 SVGAGI (reference sequence). V shed 2 bases and J shed 1 base, with 14 bases lying between them. TCRdb's copy holds only in-frame clones and misses some; the assay was immunoSEQ multiplex PCR. The data hold thousands of clones, with around 72% observed a single time.

The sequence was obtained from a human donor with classical Hodgkin lymphoma. This chain connects TRBV6-6 to TRBJ1-1; unclear D gene. Here the sequenced sample was peripheral blood mononuclear cells (PBMCs), taken before the fourth cycle of nivolumab. CDR3 DNA: TGTGCCAGCAGTTACATAAGGGCGGCCTCGAACACTGAAGCTTTCTTT. Residues: CASSYIRAASNTEAFF.